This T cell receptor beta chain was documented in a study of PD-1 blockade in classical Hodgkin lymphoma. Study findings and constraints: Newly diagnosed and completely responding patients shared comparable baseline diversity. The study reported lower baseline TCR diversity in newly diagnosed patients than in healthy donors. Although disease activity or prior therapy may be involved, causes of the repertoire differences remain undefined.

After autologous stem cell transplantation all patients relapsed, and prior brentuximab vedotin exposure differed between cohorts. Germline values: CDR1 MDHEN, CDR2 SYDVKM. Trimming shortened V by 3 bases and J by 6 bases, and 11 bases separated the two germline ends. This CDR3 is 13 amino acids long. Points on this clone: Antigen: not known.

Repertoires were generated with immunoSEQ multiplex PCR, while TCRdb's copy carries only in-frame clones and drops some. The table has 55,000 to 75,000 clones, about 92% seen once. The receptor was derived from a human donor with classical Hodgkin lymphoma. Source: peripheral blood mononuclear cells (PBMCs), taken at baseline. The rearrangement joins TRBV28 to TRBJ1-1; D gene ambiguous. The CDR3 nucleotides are TGTGCCAGCAGTTTTCAGAGACTGGCTGAAGCTTTCTTT. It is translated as CASSFQRLAEAFF.